The sequence of this T cell receptor (beta chain) was determined in a study of cytomegalovirus exposure and HLA in healthy donors. Looking at the study overall: The 110 million or so unique TCR beta sequences, from 150 million to 200 million T cells, were found by an earlier analysis.

Study results and limitations: Associated with HLA alleles at 0.05 false discovery rate in a later analysis were over 15,000 TCR beta sequences. With later analysis, a missense DCLRE1C variant became linked to TCR beta V- and J-gene trimming.

PCR used 60 Vbeta primers and 13 Jbeta primers. The repertoire was sequenced with immunoSEQ multiplex PCR; TCRdb's copy has only in-frame clones and lacks some. The data show over 100,000 clones, and the top ten clones hold around 1.6%. Note on this clone: The target antigen is unknown.

The V and J ends lost 0 bases and 6 bases respectively, with 8 bases between them. The germline V gene has CDR1 KGHSH and CDR2 LQKENI. This CDR3 contains 14 residues. This chain links TRBV18 with TRBJ2-2, with no clear D. Sequencing was carried out using PBMCs. This clonotype originated in a man younger than 30 in good health and CMV-seronegative. This CDR3 reads CASSPPRGAGELFF. Written as DNA, the CDR3 is TGTGCCAGCTCACCACCTCGCGGCGCCGGGGAGCTGTTTTTT.